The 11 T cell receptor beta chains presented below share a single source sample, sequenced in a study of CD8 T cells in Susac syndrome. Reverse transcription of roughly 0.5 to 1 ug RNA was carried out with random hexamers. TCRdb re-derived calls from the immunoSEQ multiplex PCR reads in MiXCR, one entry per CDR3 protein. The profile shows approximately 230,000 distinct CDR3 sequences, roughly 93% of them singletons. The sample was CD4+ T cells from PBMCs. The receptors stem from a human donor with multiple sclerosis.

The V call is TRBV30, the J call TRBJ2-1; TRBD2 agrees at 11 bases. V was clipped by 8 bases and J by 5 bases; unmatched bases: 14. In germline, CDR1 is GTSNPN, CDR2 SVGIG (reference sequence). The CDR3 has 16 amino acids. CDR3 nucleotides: TGTGCCAGCCTAAGGCGGGCTAGCGGGAGGAACAATGAGCAGTTCTTC. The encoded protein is CASLRRASGRNNEQFF.

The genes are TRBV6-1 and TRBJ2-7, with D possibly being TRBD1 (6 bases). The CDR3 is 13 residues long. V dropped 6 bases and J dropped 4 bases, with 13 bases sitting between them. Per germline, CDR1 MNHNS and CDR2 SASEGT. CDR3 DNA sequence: TGTGCCAGCAGCGTTGGACAGAGGTACGAGCAGTACTTC. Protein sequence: CASSVGQRYEQYF.

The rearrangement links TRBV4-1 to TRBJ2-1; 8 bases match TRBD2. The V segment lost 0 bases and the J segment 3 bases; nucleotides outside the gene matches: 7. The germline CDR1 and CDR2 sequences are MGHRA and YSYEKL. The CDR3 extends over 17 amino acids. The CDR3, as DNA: TGCGCCAGCAGCCAAGATAGAAGGACTAGCATCTACAATGAGCAGTTCTTC. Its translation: CASSQDRRTSIYNEQFF.

CDR3 loop: CASSAGRYNQPQHF. CDR3 DNA: TGTGCCAGCAGCGCGGGACGGTACAATCAGCCCCAGCATTTT. This chain uses TRBV6-5 with TRBJ1-5; TRBD1 is a possible D gene (5 bases). V was trimmed by 6 bases and J by 3 bases, leaving 12 bases between them. The CDR3 loop spans 14 amino acids. Looked up from germline, CDR1 is MNHEY and CDR2 is SVGAGI.

DNA for the CDR3: TGTGCCAGCAGCGTCGGACCCGACAGGGGTGGGACTTTGGCCCTCCACTTT. As protein: CASSVGPDRGGTLALHF. The chain employs TRBV9 and TRBJ1-6; 8 nucleotides match TRBD1. CDR3 size: 17 residues. Trimming took 2 bases from V and 14 from J; bases not matched to a gene: 18. Per the germline V gene, CDR1 is SGDLS and CDR2 is YYNGEE.

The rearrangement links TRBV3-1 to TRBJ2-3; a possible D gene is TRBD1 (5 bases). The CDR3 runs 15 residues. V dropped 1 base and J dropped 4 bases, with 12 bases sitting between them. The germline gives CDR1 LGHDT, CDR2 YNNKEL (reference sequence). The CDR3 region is CASSQVQGRADTQYF. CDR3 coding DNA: TGTGCCAGCAGCCAAGTCCAGGGTAGGGCAGATACGCAGTATTTT.

In DNA form, the CDR3 reads TGTGCCAGCAGTTTTCTAAAAGTGGGGCTTGACACTGAAGCTTTCTTT. Translation gives CASSFLKVGLDTEAFF. The rearrangement joins TRBV27 to TRBJ1-1, with D possibly being TRBD1 (5 bases). The CDR3 contains 16 residues. Trimming removed 3 bases at V and 3 bases at J, with 17 bases between. Germline assignment: CDR1 MNHEY and CDR2 SMNVEV (reference sequence).

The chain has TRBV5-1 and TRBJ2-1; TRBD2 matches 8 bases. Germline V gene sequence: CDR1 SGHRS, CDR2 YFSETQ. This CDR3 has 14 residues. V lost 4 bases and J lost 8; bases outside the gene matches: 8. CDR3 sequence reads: CASSDSGGSDEQFF. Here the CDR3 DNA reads TGCGCCAGCAGCGACAGCGGGGGATCGGATGAGCAGTTCTTC.

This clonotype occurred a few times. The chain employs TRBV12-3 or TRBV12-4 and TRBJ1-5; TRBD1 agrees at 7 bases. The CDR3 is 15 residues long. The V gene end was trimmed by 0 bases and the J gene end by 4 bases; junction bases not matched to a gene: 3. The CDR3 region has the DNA TGTGCCAGCAGTTTAGCGGGGACAGATAATCAGCCCCAGCATTTT. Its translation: CASSLAGTDNQPQHF.

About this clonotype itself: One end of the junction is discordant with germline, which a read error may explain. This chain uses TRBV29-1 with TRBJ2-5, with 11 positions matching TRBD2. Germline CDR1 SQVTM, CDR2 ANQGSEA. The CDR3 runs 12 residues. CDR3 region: CSVALAGGGADF. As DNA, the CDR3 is TGCAGCGTTGCCCTAGCGGGAGGTGGCGCGGACTTC.

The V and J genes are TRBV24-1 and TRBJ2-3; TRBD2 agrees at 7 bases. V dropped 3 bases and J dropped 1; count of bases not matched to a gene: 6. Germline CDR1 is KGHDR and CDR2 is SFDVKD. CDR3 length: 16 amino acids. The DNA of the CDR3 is TGTGCCACCAGTGATCCCGGCGGGAGCGGCACAGATACGCAGTATTTT. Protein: CATSDPGGSGTDTQYF.